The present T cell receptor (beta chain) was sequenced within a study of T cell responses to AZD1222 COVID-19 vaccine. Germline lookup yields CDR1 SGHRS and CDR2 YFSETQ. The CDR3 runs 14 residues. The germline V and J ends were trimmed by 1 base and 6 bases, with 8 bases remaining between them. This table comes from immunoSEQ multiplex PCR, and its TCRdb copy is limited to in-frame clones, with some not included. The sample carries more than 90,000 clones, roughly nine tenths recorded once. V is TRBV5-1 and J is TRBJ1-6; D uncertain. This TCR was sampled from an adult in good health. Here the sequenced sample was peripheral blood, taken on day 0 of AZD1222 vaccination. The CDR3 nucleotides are TGCGCCAGCAGCTTGAGGACGGCTAATTCACCCCTCCACTTT. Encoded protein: CASSLRTANSPLHF.